The TCR beta chain described here comes from a study of shared T cell receptors in the human thymus. V was trimmed by 1 base and J by 1 base, leaving 10 bases between them. The CDR3 runs 15 residues. Germline loops: CDR1 MNHEY, CDR2 SVGAGI. Generated by immunoSEQ multiplex PCR, the TCRdb table keeps only in-frame clones and is missing some. The table lists 700,000 or so clones, 80% to 90% of them singletons. This sample also appeared in a second study, on human thymus T cells. That study adds: Thymic material originated from resections removed in the course of corrective heart surgery. Thymic and blood repertoires seemed to show skewed V and J gene use. Related research found strongly overlapping thymic repertoires in unrelated individuals.

Material: thymocytes. The gene calls are TRBV6-5 and TRBJ2-5; D gene uncertain. The TCR was taken from a girl in the first two years of life with a congenital heart defect. The CDR3 DNA reads as TGTGCCAGCAGTTACTTAAGAAACAGCCAAGAGACCCAGTACTTC. Translating gives CASSYLRNSQETQYF.